The 26 T cell receptor beta chains listed next were all sequenced from one sample in a study of blood T cell repertoires in COVID-19. The protocol was immunoSEQ multiplex PCR, while the TCRdb copy is restricted to in-frame clones and leaves out a portion. The sample includes approximately 150,000 clones, almost 85% of them seen just once. The sequencing sample was made of peripheral blood. Every receptor here comes from a man aged 60 to 69 with acute or convalescent COVID-19.

The rearrangement links TRBV27 to TRBJ2-1; TRBD2 might be the D (5 bases). V gave up 8 bases and J gave up 3 bases, with 11 bases separating them. This CDR3 is built from 13 residues. The germline V gene encodes CDR1 MNHEY and CDR2 SMNVEV (reference sequence). The CDR3 bases are TGTGCCAGCTGCGGAGCGGTCTACAATGAGCAGTTCTTC. Amino acids: CASCGAVYNEQFF.

This chain uses TRBV6-1 with TRBJ2-5; 8 bases fit TRBD1. Germline V CDR1 and CDR2: MNHNS, SASEGT. The CDR3 runs 16 residues. Germline trimming cut 4 bases from V and 5 bases from J; bases unmatched to any gene: 12. CDR3 amino acids: CASSADRGTTTETQYF. For the CDR3, the DNA is TGTGCCAGCAGTGCTGACAGGGGTACAACAACGGAGACCCAGTACTTC.

This clone was picked up one time. The chain links TRBV3-1 (or the pseudogene TRBV3-2) to TRBJ1-2; 7 nucleotides line up with TRBD1. CDR1 and CDR2 (germline): LGHDT, YNNKEL (reference sequence). The CDR3 runs 16 residues. With 2 bases clipped from V and 2 bases from J, the junction kept 8 bases outside the gene matches. CDR3 region: CASSQLGQYKNYGYTF. The DNA of the CDR3 is TGTGCCAGCAGCCAATTGGGACAGTATAAGAACTATGGCTACACCTTC.

The rearrangement links TRBV7-2 to TRBJ2-3; 8 nucleotides line up with TRBD2. CDR3 size: 15 residues. In germline, CDR1 is SGHTA, CDR2 FQGNSA. Trimming took 7 bases from V and 7 from J; bases not matched to a gene: 13. In nucleotides, the CDR3 is TGTGCCAGCACCCCACAGCGGGGGAGTTTTTATACGCAGTATTTT. This encodes CASTPQRGSFYTQYF.

This clone was counted a few times. The junction and the germline gene differ at one end; a read error may be behind it. This rearrangement joins TRBV3-1 (or the pseudogene TRBV3-2) to TRBJ2-7, with 11 bases identical to TRBD2. The CDR3 sequence is 13 residues long. CDR1 LGHDT and CDR2 YNNKEL come from the germline V gene (reference sequence). The CDR3 is CASSLSGGGSLDF. The DNA of the CDR3 is TGTGCCAGCAGCCTTAGCGGGGGGGGAAGTTTGGACTTC.

For this clone: Additional DNA sequences in this sample encode the identical CDR3. In DNA form, the CDR3 reads TGCGCCAGCAGCTTGGCTCCAGGTTCTGGAAACACCATATATTTT. Protein product: CASSLAPGSGNTIYF. The chain links TRBV5-1 to TRBJ1-3; D unresolved. The CDR3 sequence is 15 residues long. The germline V and J ends were trimmed by 0 bases and 1 base, with 8 bases remaining between them. Germline CDR1 SGHRS, CDR2 YFSETQ.

The genes are TRBV18 and TRBJ1-5; D is unresolved. The germline V gene encodes CDR1 KGHSH and CDR2 LQKENI. The CDR3 sequence is 14 residues long. V was cut by 2 bases and J by 5 bases, with 10 bases left in between. The CDR3: CASSPAVEDQPQHF. CDR3 DNA sequence: TGTGCCAGCTCACCAGCGGTTGAGGATCAGCCCCAGCATTTT.

This clone came up once. J is TRBJ1-5 and V is TRBV6-2 or TRBV6-3; tentative D call: TRBD1 (5 bases). Trimming shortened V by 4 bases and J by 6 bases, and 19 bases separated the two germline ends. The CDR3 consists of 16 residues. In germline, CDR1 is MNHEY, CDR2 SVGEGT. DNA of the CDR3: TGTGCCAGCAGTTCCTCTCCGACAGCTAGGCTTCAGCCCCAGCATTTT. It is translated as CASSSSPTARLQPQHF.

This chain connects TRBV3-1 (or the pseudogene TRBV3-2) to TRBJ2-3; TRBD2 matches at 13 bases. V dropped 2 bases and J dropped 2; count of bases not matched to a gene: 7. The CDR3 is 18 residues long. The germline CDR1 and CDR2 sequences are LGHDT and YNNKEL (reference sequence). CDR3 amino acids: CASSQTGLAGTYTDTQYF. The CDR3 coding sequence is TGTGCCAGCAGCCAAACGGGACTAGCGGGGACGTACACAGATACGCAGTATTTT.

The V gene is TRBV30, the J gene TRBJ2-7; 9 nucleotides agree with TRBD1. The CDR3 totals 14 residues. V shed 3 bases and J 1 base; nucleotides not matched to a gene: 4. CDR1 is GTSNPN, CDR2 SVGIG, per germline (reference sequence). For the CDR3, the DNA is TGTGCCTGGAGAGACAGGGGGGGGTCCTACGAGCAGTACTTC. It codes for CAWRDRGGSYEQYF.

The V gene is TRBV5-6, the J gene TRBJ2-7; 8 bases fit TRBD1. From germline, CDR1 is SGHDT and CDR2 YYEEEE. This CDR3 has 16 amino acids. V was clipped by 4 bases and J by 3 bases; unmatched bases: 12. CDR3 loop: CASSINWGTGGYEQYF. The CDR3 bases are TGTGCCAGCAGCATTAACTGGGGGACAGGCGGCTACGAGCAGTACTTC.

A few counts support this clone. The V gene is TRBV11-3, the J gene TRBJ1-1; TRBD1 is a possible D gene (5 bases). The CDR3 totals 12 residues. CDR1 and CDR2 from the germline V gene are SGHNT and YENEEA. With 5 bases removed from V and 10 bases from J, the gap between germline ends came to 14 bases. CDR3 nucleotide sequence: TGTGCCAGCAGCGTCAGGGAGGGGCGAGCTTTCTTT. It is translated as CASSVREGRAFF. Filled out from reference TRBV11-3 and TRBJ1-1, the complete variable domain reads EAGVVQSPRYKIIEKKQPVAFWCNPISGHNTLYWYLQNLGQGPELLIRYENEEAVDDSQLPKDRFSAERLKGVDSTLKIQPAELGDSAVYLCASSVREGRAFFGQGTRLTVV.

V is TRBV9 and J is TRBJ2-5, with 7 bases identical to TRBD2. V was clipped by 0 bases and J by 3 bases; unmatched bases: 5. The CDR3 is 15 amino acids. The germline gives CDR1 SGDLS, CDR2 YYNGEE. The CDR3 DNA reads TGTGCCAGCAGCGTAGACGCTAGCGGCGAAGAGACCCAGTACTTC. It yields the protein CASSVDASGEETQYF. The whole variable domain, filled in from reference TRBV9 and TRBJ2-5, reads DSGVTQTPKHLITATGQRVTLRCSPRSGDLSVYWYQQSLDQGLQFLIQYYNGEERAKGNILERFSAQQFPDLHSELNLSSLELGDSALYFCASSVDASGEETQYFGPGTRLLVL.

The chain joins TRBV5-1 to TRBJ2-1, with D unclear. Trimming pared 2 bases from V and 8 bases from J, leaving 14 bases between. CDR1 is SGHRS, CDR2 YFSETQ, per germline. The CDR3 runs to 14 residues. The CDR3 DNA reads TGCGCCAGCAGCTTCGATCGGGTATTGGATGAGCAGTTCTTC. It yields the protein CASSFDRVLDEQFF.

This sequence joins TRBV7-3 and TRBJ2-3; D may be TRBD2 (6 bases). Trimming took 5 bases from V and 8 from J, leaving 14 bases between them. The germline CDR1 and CDR2 sequences are SGHTA and FQGTGA. This CDR3 comprises 13 residues. The CDR3 sequence: CASSQTSSSTQYF. CDR3 coding DNA: TGTGCCAGCAGCCAGACTAGTTCTTCTACGCAGTATTTT.

The chain carries TRBV10-3 and TRBJ1-1; a possible D gene is TRBD1 (5 bases). V lost 6 bases and J lost 1, with 12 bases in between. This CDR3 comprises 14 residues. CDR1 is ENHRY and CDR2 is SYGVKD in the germline V gene. Here the CDR3 reads CAISGGPPNTEAFF. CDR3 DNA sequence: TGTGCCATCAGCGGGGGACCGCCGAACACTGAAGCTTTCTTT.

The chain links TRBV7-2 to TRBJ2-7, with TRBD2 as a possible D gene (5 bases). Trimming removed 8 bases at V and 7 bases at J, with 18 bases between. The germline V gene encodes CDR1 SGHTA and CDR2 FQGNSA. The CDR3 is 13 residues long. CDR3 residues: CASAEVGAREQYF. As DNA, the CDR3 is TGTGCCAGCGCGGAAGTGGGAGCGAGGGAGCAGTACTTC.

The chain uses TRBV9 and TRBJ1-1, with D unresolved. Germline CDR1 reads SGDLS; CDR2 reads YYNGEE. CDR3 size: 14 residues. V gave up 0 bases and J gave up 5 bases, with 11 bases separating them. The CDR3 loop is CASSVGSDGTEAFF. In DNA form, the CDR3 reads TGTGCCAGCAGCGTAGGGAGTGACGGTACTGAAGCTTTCTTT.

The rearrangement uses TRBV12-5 and TRBJ2-7; D remains unclear. The V end lost 2 bases, the J end lost 4 bases, and 6 bases lay between the germline ends. Per the germline V gene, CDR1 is LGHNT and CDR2 is FRNRAP. There are 12 residues in the CDR3. DNA of the CDR3: TGTGCTAGTGGTTTGACAGAGTACGAGCAGTACTTC. Translation: CASGLTEYEQYF. The variable domain in full, with the rest retrieved from reference TRBV12-5 and TRBJ2-7, is DARVTQTPRHKVTEMGQEVTMRCQPILGHNTVFWYRQTMMQGLELLAYFRNRAPLDDSGMPKDRFSAEMPDATLATLKIQPSEPRDSAVYFCASGLTEYEQYFGPGTRLTVT.

V and J are TRBV19 and TRBJ2-7; the D gene is possibly TRBD1 (5 bases). Germline V CDR1 and CDR2: LNHDA, SQIVND (reference sequence). The V end lost 2 bases, the J end lost 4 bases, and 12 bases lay between the germline ends. The CDR3 loop spans 14 amino acids. CDR3: CASSISQGAYEQYF. CDR3 in DNA: TGTGCCAGTAGTATATCCCAGGGTGCGTACGAGCAGTACTTC.

The chain is built from TRBV4-2 and TRBJ2-5, with 11 bases fitting TRBD2. CDR1 LGHNA and CDR2 YNFKEQ come from the germline V gene. The CDR3 loop spans 17 amino acids. Trimming took 2 bases from V and 1 from J; bases not matched to a gene: 6. The CDR3 nucleotides read TGTGCCAGCAGCCAATTAACTAGCGGGAGCCTCCAAGAGACCCAGTACTTC. Amino acid sequence: CASSQLTSGSLQETQYF.

The rearrangement uses TRBV7-3 and TRBJ2-2; TRBD1 aligns across 9 bases. The CDR3 consists of 16 residues. Germline CDR1 reads SGHTA; CDR2 reads FQGTGA. The V segment lost 0 bases and the J segment 5 bases; nucleotides outside the gene matches: 4. The CDR3 is CASSLTPTGGTGELFF. CDR3 nucleotide sequence: TGTGCCAGCAGCTTAACTCCGACAGGGGGTACCGGGGAGCTGTTTTTT.

This clone has just one count. Other nucleotide sequences in the sample specify the same CDR3. The rearrangement uses TRBV19 and TRBJ1-5; 7 bases align to TRBD1. The CDR3 has 13 residues. Germline V gene sequence: CDR1 LNHDA, CDR2 SQIVND (reference sequence). V was clipped by 4 bases and J by 7 bases; unmatched bases: 4. This CDR3 is CASSTQGNQPQHF. DNA for the CDR3: TGTGCCAGTAGTACACAGGGGAACCAGCCCCAGCATTTT. The full variable domain, its missing parts supplied by reference TRBV19 and TRBJ1-5, is DGGITQSPKYLFRKEGQNVTLSCEQNLNHDAMYWYRQDPGQGLRLIYYSQIVNDFQKGDIAEGYSVSREKKESFPLTVTSAQKNPTAFYLCASSTQGNQPQHFGDGTRLSIL.

This clone was seen a single time. The chain carries TRBV19 and TRBJ1-1; no definite D call. The CDR3 runs to 14 residues. Germline CDR1 is LNHDA and CDR2 is SQIVND (reference sequence). V lost 6 bases, J lost 2 bases, and 13 bases lay in between. CDR3 bases: TGTGCCAGTAGGACGTCAGCGGGAAACACTGAAGCTTTCTTT. It codes for CASRTSAGNTEAFF.

The gene calls are TRBV9 and TRBJ1-2, with D maybe TRBD1 (6 bases). CDR3 length: 14 residues. Trimming cost V 0 bases and J 8 bases, with 14 bases left between them. Germline V gives CDR1 SGDLS, CDR2 YYNGEE. The CDR3 spells CASSVDGTSKGYTF. The CDR3 nucleotides are TGTGCCAGCAGCGTAGATGGGACATCCAAAGGCTACACCTTC.

The J gene is TRBJ1-2, the V gene TRBV7-3; the match to TRBD1 covers 8 bases. The CDR3 length is 14 residues. From germline, CDR1 is SGHTA and CDR2 FQGTGA. Losses at the gene ends were 3 bases for V and 3 bases for J; bases not matched to a gene: 3. CDR3 amino acids: CASSLGTGDYGYTF. DNA of the CDR3: TGTGCCAGCAGCTTGGGGACAGGAGACTATGGCTACACCTTC.